This section outlines one T cell receptor beta chain sequence together with its context. The CDR3 runs 11 residues. Germline loops: CDR1 SGHRS, CDR2 YFSETQ. Trimming stripped 6 bases from V and 10 bases from J, with 11 bases between. The data belong to a study of cytomegalovirus exposure and HLA in healthy donors. The PCR ran on 60 Vbeta and 13 Jbeta primers. The method was immunoSEQ multiplex PCR; TCRdb's version includes in-frame clones alone and lacks a portion of them. Recorded for this sample: about 39,000 clones. This TCR came from a male donor in good health and CMV-seronegative. Sequences were obtained from PBMCs. J is TRBJ2-1 and V is TRBV5-1, with D possibly matching TRBD1 (5 bases). The CDR3 loop reads CASNQGNEQFF. The CDR3 DNA is TGCGCCAGCAATCAGGGCAACGAGCAGTTCTTC.